What follows is one T cell receptor beta chain and its context. No antigen is known for it. TCRdb keeps only in-frame clones here, not all; method: immunoSEQ multiplex PCR. The table has about 110,000 clones, more than 90% seen once; the top ten hold roughly 1.1%. The data were taken from a study of T cell responses to AZD1222 COVID-19 vaccine. Trimming took off 1 base at V and 1 base at J, with 7 bases between the two ends. Germline V gene lookup returns CDR1 LNHNV and CDR2 YYDKDF (reference sequence). The CDR3 has 14 residues. Points from the study as a whole: Once two AZD1222 doses were given, Spike-specific TCR breadth and depth went up. The reported proportion of spike-specific TCRs targeting unmutated variant regions was nearly half.

The chain couples TRBV15 to TRBJ1-1; D uncertain. This clonotype was sampled from an adult in good health. The sample was peripheral blood, taken on day 0 of AZD1222 vaccination. This CDR3 reads CATSRGQANTEAFF. CDR3 nucleotide sequence: TGTGCCACCAGCAGAGGGCAGGCGAACACTGAAGCTTTCTTT. Full variable domain (remainder filled in from reference TRBV15 and TRBJ1-1): DAMVIQNPRYQVTQFGKPVTLSCSQTLNHNVMYWYQQKSSQAPKLLFHYYDKDFNNEADTPDNFQSRRPNTSFCFLDIRSPGLGDTAMYLCATSRGQANTEAFFGQGTRLTVV.